This entry describes one TCR beta chain. Seattle patients were enrolled while actively infected and followed longitudinally. Per the study methods: Reference gene primer amplification yielded estimated nucleated cell counts. Only in-frame clones appear in the TCRdb table, and some are missing; sequencing was by immunoSEQ multiplex PCR. V, J and clone size reflect that table, while D and trimming were determined from the DNA. The sample holds approximately 160,000 clones; more than 75% are singletons and the top ten take around 8.1%. This sample stems from a study of blood T cell repertoires in COVID-19. Study summary: Collection of acute and convalescent COVID-19 samples took place in the United States, Italy and Spain. PBMCs, B-cell-depleted T cells, or T cells provided the cDNA or gDNA that made up the material.

The V and J ends lost 4 bases and 4 bases respectively, with 11 bases between them. Germline CDR1 and CDR2: SGHDT and YYEEEE. The length of the CDR3 is 13 residues. The sequence came from a woman in her sixties or seventies with COVID-19, enrolled during active disease. Sequenced input: peripheral blood. The V gene is TRBV5-6, the J gene TRBJ1-1; a possible D gene is TRBD1 (6 bases). CDR3 in amino acids: CASSTQGGTEAFF. CDR3 in DNA: TGTGCCAGCAGCACACAGGGTGGCACTGAAGCTTTCTTT.